Following are 30 T cell receptor beta chains from one sample sequenced in a study of T cells in Graves' hyperthyroidism and ophthalmopathy. Researchers amplified the TCR beta CDR3 regions from RNA transcripts. HTBI primers drove first-round RT-PCR of the TCR CDR3. TCRdb analysed the multiplex PCR reads with MiXCR anew, one entry per CDR3 protein. The table includes hundreds of thousands of distinct CDR3 sequences, 14% detected once. Source material: blood. The receptor source for this set is a young woman with Graves' hyperthyroidism.

The chain couples TRBV4-1 to TRBJ1-1; unclear D gene. Germline lookup yields CDR1 MGHRA and CDR2 YSYEKL. The CDR3 totals 14 residues. Trimming removed 0 bases at V and 4 bases at J, with 9 bases between. CDR3 residues: CASSQEPSVTEAFF. In DNA form, the CDR3 reads TGCGCCAGCAGCCAAGAACCTTCGGTCACTGAAGCTTTCTTT.

The genes are TRBV25-1 and TRBJ2-7; weak D call: TRBD1 (5 bases). Germline V gene sequence: CDR1 MGHDK, CDR2 SYGVNS. V shed 5 bases and J shed 4 bases, with 15 bases lying between them. This CDR3 comprises 14 residues. In DNA, the CDR3 is TGTGCCAGCAGTCCATGGGGCGGATTATACGAGCAGTACTTC. Its translation is CASSPWGGLYEQYF.

This clonotype was picked up a small number of times. The rearrangement joins TRBV7-2 to TRBJ2-1; 8 positions agree with TRBD2. CDR3 size: 15 residues. V gave up 4 bases and J gave up 5 bases; unmatched junction bases: 7. Germline V gives CDR1 SGHTA, CDR2 FQGNSA. CDR3 sequence (DNA): TGTGCCAGCAGCTGTCCTAGCGGGCACGACAATGAGCAGTTCTTC. Protein product: CASSCPSGHDNEQFF. The variable domain in full, with the rest retrieved from reference TRBV7-2 and TRBJ2-1, is GAGVSQSPSNKVTEKGKDVELRCDPISGHTALYWYRQSLGQGLEFLIYFQGNSAPDKSGLPSDRFSAERTGGSVSTLTIQRTQQEDSAVYLCASSCPSGHDNEQFFGPGTRLTVL.

In its sample, this clonotype was seen many times. The chain uses TRBV28 and TRBJ2-7; D is undetermined. CDR3 length: 13 residues. Germline loops: CDR1 MDHEN, CDR2 SYDVKM. The V and J ends lost 6 bases and 2 bases respectively, with 11 bases between them. CDR3: CASSSPPPYEQYF. The CDR3, as DNA: TGTGCCAGCAGCTCCCCACCTCCCTACGAGCAGTACTTC.

This clonotype has ten or more counts. CDR3 sequence (DNA): TGTGCCAGCAGCTTAGCAGCCCAGGGCGGGGAGCTGTTTTTT. It encodes CASSLAAQGGELFF. This chain links TRBV11-2 with TRBJ2-2; D may be TRBD1 (5 bases). Trimming cost V 1 base and J 7 bases, with 10 bases left between them. CDR3 length equals 14 residues. In germline, CDR1 is SGHAT, CDR2 FQNNGV.

This clonotype was picked up many times. V usage is TRBV6-5 and J usage is TRBJ2-1; 8 bases match TRBD2. CDR3 length equals 15 residues. Germline CDR1 is MNHEY and CDR2 is SVGAGI. V was clipped by 2 bases and J by 6 bases; unmatched bases: 6. This chain's CDR3 is CASSYGTSGGNEQFF. As DNA, the CDR3 is TGTGCCAGCAGTTACGGAACTAGCGGAGGCAATGAGCAGTTCTTC.

This clonotype turned up a few times. The rearrangement joins TRBV13 to TRBJ2-1; TRBD1 aligns across 8 bases. The ends lost 4 bases at V and 5 bases at J; junction bases unmatched: 13. The CDR3 covers 17 residues. Germline lookup yields CDR1 PRHDT and CDR2 FYEKMQ (reference sequence). CDR3 nucleotides: TGTGCCAGCAGCTACGCTGAGGGACAGGTTAATCACAATGAGCAGTTCTTC. This gives the protein CASSYAEGQVNHNEQFF. Complete variable domain (other parts from reference TRBV13 and TRBJ2-1): AAGVIQSPRHLIKEKRETATLKCYPIPRHDTVYWYQQGPGQDPQFLISFYEKMQSDKGSIPDRFSAQQFSDYHSELNMSSLELGDSALYFCASSYAEGQVNHNEQFFGPGTRLTVL.

The chain carries TRBV18 and TRBJ2-1; 8 bases fit TRBD2. The CDR3 is made up of 17 amino acids. V shed 0 bases, J shed 1 base, and the junction held 5 bases outside the gene matches. Germline lookup yields CDR1 KGHSH and CDR2 LQKENI. The CDR3 is CASSPPRGGVSYNEQFF. The DNA of the CDR3 is TGTGCCAGCTCACCACCCCGGGGGGGAGTTTCCTACAATGAGCAGTTCTTC.

On this clonotype: Being one base from a much bigger clone, this may be a read error. The V gene is TRBV11-1, the J gene TRBJ1-1; no firm D call. Germline CDR1 is SGHAT and CDR2 is FQDESV (reference sequence). The CDR3 has 14 amino acids. The chain's CDR3 is CASSSLWLNTEALF. DNA for the CDR3: TGTGCCAGCAGTTCGCTTTGGCTGAACACTGAAGCTCTCTTT.

At least ten counts were recorded for this clonotype. The chain joins TRBV7-8 to TRBJ2-7; D ambiguous. CDR3 length: 13 residues. Trimming took 2 bases from V and 4 from J, leaving 9 bases between them. Germline CDR1 is SGHVS and CDR2 is FQNEAQ. In nucleotides, the CDR3 is TGTGCCAGCAGCTTATTAGACTTATACGAGCAGTACTTC. Residues: CASSLLDLYEQYF.

The chain has TRBV24-1 and TRBJ2-1; 10 nucleotides agree with TRBD2. Germline CDR1 is KGHDR and CDR2 is SFDVKD. The CDR3 has 14 residues. V shed 8 bases, J shed 7 bases, and the junction held 7 bases outside the gene matches. CDR3: CATKDSGRLNEQFF. CDR3 coding DNA: TGTGCCACCAAAGATAGCGGGAGGTTGAATGAGCAGTTCTTC.

This clonotype was recorded at least ten times. The chain employs TRBV20-1 and TRBJ1-1; D is undetermined. V was pared by 6 bases and J by 4 bases, with 9 bases between. The CDR3 loop spans 11 amino acids. Looked up from germline, CDR1 is DFQATT and CDR2 is SNEGSKA (reference sequence). In DNA, the CDR3 is TGCAGTGCAGAAGGGAGCACTGAAGCTTTCTTT. This sequence encodes CSAEGSTEAFF.

This clonotype showed up just a few times. The V call is TRBV6-1, the J call TRBJ1-6; weak D call: TRBD1 (5 bases). In germline, CDR1 is MNHNS, CDR2 SASEGT. The V end was cut by 6 bases, the J end by 0 bases, with 12 bases between. CDR3 length: 16 residues. The CDR3: CASSLRVGSYNSPLHF. The CDR3 nucleotides are TGTGCCAGCAGCCTCAGGGTCGGCTCCTATAATTCACCCCTCCACTTT.

In its sample, this clonotype was seen many times. The chain employs TRBV7-3 and TRBJ2-1; D may be TRBD1 (5 bases). Deletions cut 8 bases from V and 5 bases from J, with 10 bases between. The CDR3 is made up of 12 amino acids. Germline loops: CDR1 SGHTA, CDR2 FQGTGA. The CDR3: CASSARDNEQFF. DNA for the CDR3: TGTGCCAGCTCCGCCAGGGACAATGAGCAGTTCTTC.

This clonotype was observed at least ten times. V and J are TRBV10-3 and TRBJ2-3; unclear D gene. The length of the CDR3 is 13 residues. Trimming pared 9 bases from V and 2 bases from J, leaving 12 bases between. The germline CDR1 and CDR2 sequences are ENHRY and SYGVKD. The CDR3 loop is CAIAPGVTDTQYF. As DNA, the CDR3 is TGTGCCATTGCTCCGGGCGTCACAGATACGCAGTATTTT.

This clonotype has at least ten counts. The chain combines TRBV27 with TRBJ2-1; 7 bases match TRBD1. V shed 4 bases and J 0 bases; nucleotides not matched to a gene: 6. The CDR3 spans 16 residues. In germline, CDR1 is MNHEY, CDR2 SMNVEV (reference sequence). The CDR3 DNA reads as TGTGCCAGCAGTTCCCGACAGGGAAGCTCCTACAATGAGCAGTTCTTC. Translated, it gives CASSSRQGSSYNEQFF.

The table lists this clonotype with many counts. V usage is TRBV28 and J usage is TRBJ1-5, with D perhaps TRBD1 (6 bases). Trimming removed 7 bases at V and 1 base at J, with 17 bases between. Looked up from germline, CDR1 is MDHEN and CDR2 is SYDVKM. This CDR3 region has 16 residues. As DNA, the CDR3 is TGTGCCAGCAATTTTATGGGAGGGGGAAGCAATCAGCCCCAGCATTTT. Translated: CASNFMGGGSNQPQHF. The variable domain in full, with the rest retrieved from reference TRBV28 and TRBJ1-5, is DVKVTQSSRYLVKRTGEKVFLECVQDMDHENMFWYRQDPGLGLRLIYFSYDVKMKEKGDIPEGYSVSREKKERFSLILESASTNQTSMYLCASNFMGGGSNQPQHFGDGTRLSIL.

This clonotype was seen a few times. This chain connects TRBV6-1 to TRBJ2-7, with D perhaps TRBD2 (6 bases). Per the germline V gene, CDR1 is MNHNS and CDR2 is SASEGT. The V end was cut by 2 bases, the J end by 0 bases, with 14 bases between. The CDR3 length is 16 residues. Here the CDR3 reads CASSERLLRDSYEQYF. In nucleotides, the CDR3 is TGTGCCAGCAGTGAAAGGTTGTTGCGGGACTCCTACGAGCAGTACTTC.

V usage is TRBV12-3 or TRBV12-4 and J usage is TRBJ1-2; D gene uncertain. This CDR3 has 13 residues. The V and J ends lost 7 bases and 4 bases respectively, with 13 bases between them. The DNA of the CDR3 is TGTGCCAGCACCCCTCAGAGGCCCTATGGCTACACCTTC. Its protein is CASTPQRPYGYTF.

This clonotype showed up many times. The chain is built from TRBV28 and TRBJ2-7; no definite D call. The CDR3 spans 14 residues. V was clipped by 5 bases and J by 4 bases, with 15 bases between them. Germline V gene lookup returns CDR1 MDHEN and CDR2 SYDVKM. The CDR3 nucleotides are TGTGCCAGCAGTCTCAGTGATGCGTTATACGAGCAGTACTTC. The encoded protein is CASSLSDALYEQYF. The whole variable domain, filled in from reference TRBV28 and TRBJ2-7, reads DVKVTQSSRYLVKRTGEKVFLECVQDMDHENMFWYRQDPGLGLRLIYFSYDVKMKEKGDIPEGYSVSREKKERFSLILESASTNQTSMYLCASSLSDALYEQYFGPGTRLTVT.

This clonotype was counted at least ten times. The chain joins TRBV7-8 to TRBJ2-5; D tentatively reads TRBD1 or TRBD2 (6 bases each). The CDR3 contains 14 residues. Germline V lookup: CDR1 SGHVS, CDR2 FQNEAQ. The V gene lost 5 bases and the J gene lost 4 bases, with 14 bases spanning the gap. CDR3 nucleotides: TGTGCCAGCAGCAGAGGGGGGTGGGGAGAGACCCAGTACTTC. Encoded protein: CASSRGGWGETQYF.

The chain recombines TRBV7-9 with TRBJ2-3; D is possibly TRBD1 (6 bases). This CDR3 is 16 amino acids long. Germline CDR1 reads SEHNR; CDR2 reads FQNEAQ (reference sequence). Between the trimmed V and J ends, which lost 4 bases and 3 bases, there was a span of 17 bases. Here the CDR3 reads CASSSTNAGVTDTQYF. In DNA form, the CDR3 reads TGTGCCAGCAGCTCGACCAATGCAGGGGTGACAGATACGCAGTATTTT.

This clonotype was counted only a few times. V is TRBV19 and J is TRBJ2-1; D unresolved. V lost 6 bases and J lost 6, with 12 bases in between. CDR3 length: 13 amino acids. Germline V gene lookup returns CDR1 LNHDA and CDR2 SQIVND (reference sequence). The CDR3 coding sequence is TGTGCCAGTAGACCCCCGATTGGCAATGAGCAGTTCTTC. This sequence encodes CASRPPIGNEQFF.

This clonotype occurred many times. The chain carries TRBV20-1 and TRBJ2-3; 13 nucleotides align to TRBD2. This CDR3 is 16 amino acids long. In germline, CDR1 is DFQATT, CDR2 SNEGSKA (reference sequence). The junction had 3 bases not matched to a gene; V was cut back by 1 base and J by 2 bases. The CDR3 sequence is CSARGGLAGYTDTQYF. Here the CDR3 DNA reads TGCAGTGCTAGAGGGGGACTAGCGGGATACACAGATACGCAGTATTTT.

The genes are TRBV3-1 and TRBJ2-2; D might be TRBD2 (5 bases). The V and J ends lost 1 base and 0 bases respectively, with 6 bases between them. There are 15 residues in the CDR3. CDR1 is LGHDT, CDR2 YNNKEL, per germline (reference sequence). CDR3 amino acids: CASSQGRANTGELFF. The CDR3 nucleotides read TGTGCCAGCAGCCAAGGGCGGGCGAACACCGGGGAGCTGTTTTTT.

As for this clonotype: This may come from a read error, since a much larger clone is one base off. Here the CDR3 omits its conserved ending phenylalanine or tryptophan, so a read error is the likely source. The J gene is TRBJ2-3, the V gene TRBV11-3; TRBD1 matches 9 bases. The CDR3 length is 14 residues. V was pared by 6 bases and J by 4 bases, with 5 bases of the junction left unmatched. The germline CDR1 and CDR2 sequences are SGHNT and YENEEA. The CDR3 DNA sequence: TGTGCCAGCAGGGTACAGGGGGCTCCAGATACGCAGTATATT. Translated: CASRVQGAPDTQYI.

This clonotype was seen only a few times. The rearrangement uses TRBV4-1 and TRBJ2-3; no clear D gene. The germline gives CDR1 MGHRA, CDR2 YSYEKL. The CDR3 is made up of 12 amino acids. V lost 0 bases and J 6 bases, leaving 4 bases between the germline ends. Here the CDR3 DNA reads TGCGCCAGCAGCCAAGATAGCGATACGCAGTATTTT. It specifies CASSQDSDTQYF.

In this sample, this clonotype turned up a few times. This chain joins TRBV11-2 and TRBJ1-5; D unresolved. Trimming left V 3 bases short and J 0 bases short, with 12 bases between. The CDR3 consists of 16 residues. In germline, CDR1 is SGHAT, CDR2 FQNNGV. The CDR3 here is CASSFRAIYSNQPQHF. DNA of the CDR3: TGTGCCAGCAGCTTTCGAGCCATCTATAGCAATCAGCCCCAGCATTTT.

The chain joins TRBV14 to TRBJ2-5; D gene uncertain. Trimming shortened V by 4 bases and J by 3 bases, and 15 bases separated the two germline ends. Per the germline V gene, CDR1 is SGHDN and CDR2 is FVKESK. This CDR3 comprises 15 residues. In DNA, the CDR3 is TGTGCCAGCAGCCGAGATGTCGGGCCTAAAGAGACCCAGTACTTC. This codes for CASSRDVGPKETQYF.

This clonotype was observed at least ten times. The chain carries TRBV4-1 and TRBJ1-1, with 8 bases fitting TRBD1. Germline CDR1 and CDR2: MGHRA and YSYEKL. The CDR3 is 15 amino acids. Trimming at V came to 3 bases and at J to 11 bases, leaving 14 bases not matched to a gene. CDR3 sequence: CASSQTVQGAFTAFF. CDR3 bases: TGCGCCAGCAGCCAGACAGTTCAGGGGGCGTTTACCGCTTTCTTT.